These 11 T cell receptor beta chains were all obtained from the same sample, sequenced in a study of post-analysis software for immune sequencing data. Overall study findings and caveats: Patients used about 5 TRBV segments, including TRBV5-6, TRBV5-1 and TRBV20-1, more often than controls.

Unique-molecular-identifier-tagged TCR beta cDNA libraries were used. TCRdb re-called the PCR reads through MiXCR, storing one row per CDR3 protein. The top ten hold less than 4% of the sample, which has roughly 200,000 distinct CDR3 sequences, 29% seen once. These receptors lack a known antigen. Sequenced: blood. These receptors were collected from a girl under 18 with multiple sclerosis.

This clonotype was seen only a few times. J is TRBJ2-7 and V is TRBV28; D is perhaps TRBD1 or TRBD2 (6 bases each). V was trimmed by 9 bases and J by 7 bases, leaving 37 bases between them. CDR1 is MDHEN and CDR2 is SYDVKM in the germline V gene. This CDR3 spans 19 amino acids. The CDR3 nucleotides read TGTGCCAGGTCGCAAGTGCAACAAACCTGGGGGGCTCCCAAAGGGGAGCAGTACTTC. Translating gives CARSQVQQTWGAPKGEQYF.

A word on this clonotype: It is likely a read error, because the conserved phenylalanine at the end of the CDR3 is missing. The gene calls are TRBV20-1 and TRBJ2-6; 10 bases align to TRBD2. The germline gives CDR1 DFQATT, CDR2 SNEGSKA (reference sequence). The CDR3 contains 18 residues. Trimming cost V 5 bases and J 0 bases; bases outside gene matches: 10. CDR3 nucleotides: TGCAGTGCTGGGGGGGCTAGCGGGGGCATCTCTGGGGCCAACGTCCTGACTTGC. It codes for CSAGGASGGISGANVLTC.

This clonotype was picked up one time. This may arise from a read error, as a much more abundant clone is one base away. This chain connects TRBV10-3 to TRBJ2-7; 7 bases agree with TRBD1. Trimming at V came to 2 bases and at J to 7 bases, leaving 8 bases not matched to a gene. CDR1 ENHRY and CDR2 SYGVKD come from the germline V gene. This CDR3 has 14 residues. This CDR3 is CAISEIGTAGEQYF. The CDR3 bases are TGTGCCATCAGTGAGATAGGGACAGCCGGTGAGCAGTACTTC.

Ten or more counts support this clonotype. The chain joins TRBV7-9 to TRBJ2-1, with 8 bases that match TRBD1. The CDR3 is 15 amino acids. V was clipped by 5 bases and J by 2 bases; unmatched bases: 5. The germline CDR1 and CDR2 sequences are SEHNR and FQNEAQ (reference sequence). As DNA, the CDR3 is TGTGCCAGCAGCCAGGGGGCTAGCGCCTACAATGAGCAGTTCTTC. It encodes CASSQGASAYNEQFF. Full variable domain (missing parts from reference TRBV7-9 and TRBJ2-1): DTGVSQNPRHKITKRGQNVTFRCDPISEHNRLYWYRQTLGQGPEFLTYFQNEAQLEKSRLLSDRFSAERPKGSFSTLEIQRTEQGDSAMYLCASSQGASAYNEQFFGPGTRLTVL.

This clonotype appeared many times. The chain joins TRBV21-1 to TRBJ2-7. TRBV21-1 is marked as a pseudogene. CDR3 length: 10 residues. The CDR3 DNA sequence: TGTGCCAGCAGAAAGGACGAGCAGTACTTC. This sequence encodes CASRKDEQYF.

This clonotype was counted many times. This chain links TRBV28 with TRBJ2-7, with D perhaps matching TRBD1 or TRBD2 (5 bases each). This CDR3 has 14 residues. Germline V gene sequence: CDR1 MDHEN, CDR2 SYDVKM. Trimming took off 2 bases at V and 9 bases at J, with 17 bases between the two ends. Here the CDR3 DNA reads TGTGCCAGCAGTTTACCGGGACCCCTCGAGGGGCAGTACTTC. This sequence encodes CASSLPGPLEGQYF.

This clonotype was detected ten times or more. CDR3 coding DNA: TGTGCCAGCAGGAGGGGGGCGGGAGACCAGCAGTTCTTC. Translating it yields CASRRGAGDQQFF. The rearrangement joins TRBV7-9 to TRBJ2-1, with a possible D match to TRBD2 (7 bases). Between the trimmed V and J ends, which lost 6 bases and 11 bases, there was a span of 17 bases. Germline-derived CDR1 and CDR2 are SEHNR and FQNEAQ (reference sequence). CDR3 length: 13 residues.

The chain links TRBV7-9 to TRBJ1-1; 9 nucleotides match TRBD1. Germline V lookup: CDR1 SEHNR, CDR2 FQNEAQ (reference sequence). Unmatched junction bases numbered 12, after V lost 5 bases and J lost 2 bases. There are 17 residues in the CDR3. The CDR3 reads CASSELGGQGINTEAFF. DNA for the CDR3: TGTGCCAGCAGCGAACTCGGGGGACAGGGAATAAACACTGAAGCTTTCTTT.

A word on this clonotype: This clone may be a read error of a much larger clone one base away. Since no conserved phenylalanine or tryptophan closes the CDR3, a read error is the likely cause. The rearrangement joins TRBV28 to TRBJ1-2; 9 bases are a match to TRBD1. Germline CDR1 reads MDHEN; CDR2 reads SYDVKM. CDR3 length: 15 residues. J gave up 7 bases and V 5 bases, and 11 bases lay outside the gene matches. Here the CDR3 reads CASSPEDRGYSGYTC. The CDR3 nucleotides are TGTGCCAGCAGTCCAGAGGACAGGGGTTATTCTGGCTACACCTGC.

This clonotype was counted many times. This chain links TRBV12-3 or TRBV12-4 with TRBJ1-5, with 8 bases fitting TRBD1. CDR3 length: 15 residues. V trimming: 6 bases; J trimming: 1 base; junction bases outside the gene matches: 5. CDR3 in DNA: TGTGCCAGCAGCAAGCAGGGGGCAAGCAATCAGCCCCAGCATTTT. Its translation is CASSKQGASNQPQHF.

This clonotype was observed at least ten times. V and J are TRBV15 and TRBJ1-5; possible D gene TRBD1, 5 bases. The CDR3 totals 19 residues. Germline V lookup: CDR1 LNHNV, CDR2 YYDKDF (reference sequence). Trimming removed 2 bases at V and 5 bases at J, with 25 bases between. CDR3: CATSRSPRRGRGDDQPQHF. The CDR3 coding sequence is TGTGCCACCAGCAGATCCCCCCGGCGGGGAAGGGGCGACGATCAGCCCCAGCATTTT.